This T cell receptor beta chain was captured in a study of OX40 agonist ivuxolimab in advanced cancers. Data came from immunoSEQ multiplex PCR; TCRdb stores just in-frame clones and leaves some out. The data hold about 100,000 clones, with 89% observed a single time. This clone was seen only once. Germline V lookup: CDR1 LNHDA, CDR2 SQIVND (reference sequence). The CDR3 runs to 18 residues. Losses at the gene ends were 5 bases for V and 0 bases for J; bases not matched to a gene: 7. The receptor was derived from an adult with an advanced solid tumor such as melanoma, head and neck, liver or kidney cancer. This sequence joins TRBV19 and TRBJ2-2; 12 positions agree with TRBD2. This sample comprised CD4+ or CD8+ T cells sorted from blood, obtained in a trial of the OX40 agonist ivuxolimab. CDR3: CASSVTLAGGTNTGELFF. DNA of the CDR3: TGTGCCAGTAGTGTCACGCTAGCGGGAGGGACGAACACCGGGGAGCTGTTTTTT.